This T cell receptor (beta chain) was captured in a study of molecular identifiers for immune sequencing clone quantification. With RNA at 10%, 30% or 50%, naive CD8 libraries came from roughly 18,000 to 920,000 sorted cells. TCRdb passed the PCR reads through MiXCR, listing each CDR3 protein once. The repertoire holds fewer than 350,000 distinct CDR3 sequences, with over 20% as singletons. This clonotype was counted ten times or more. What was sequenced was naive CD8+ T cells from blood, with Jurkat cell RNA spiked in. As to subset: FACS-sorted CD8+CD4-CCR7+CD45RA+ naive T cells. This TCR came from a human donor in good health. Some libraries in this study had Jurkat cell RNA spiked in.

CDR3: CASSSRASGNTIYF. The CDR3 DNA reads TGTGCCAGCAGCTCCAGGGCCTCTGGAAACACCATATATTTT. The rearrangement joins TRBV7-8 to TRBJ1-3; TRBD1 is a possible D gene (5 bases). Germline values: CDR1 SGHVS, CDR2 FQNEAQ. CDR3 length: 14 amino acids. V gave up 4 bases and J gave up 0 bases, with 7 bases separating them.